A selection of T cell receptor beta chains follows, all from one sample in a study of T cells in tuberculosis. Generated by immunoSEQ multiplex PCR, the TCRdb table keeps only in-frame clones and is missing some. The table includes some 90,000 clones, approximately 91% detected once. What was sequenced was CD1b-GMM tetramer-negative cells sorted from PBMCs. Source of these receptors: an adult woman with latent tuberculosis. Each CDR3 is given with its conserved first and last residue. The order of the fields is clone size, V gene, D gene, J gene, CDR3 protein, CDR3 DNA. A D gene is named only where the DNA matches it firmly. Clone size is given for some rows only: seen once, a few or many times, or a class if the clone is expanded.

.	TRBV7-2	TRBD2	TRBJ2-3	CASSRTGGWGTDTQYF	TGTGCCAGCAGCCGCACCGGGGGGTGGGGGACAGATACGCAGTATTTT
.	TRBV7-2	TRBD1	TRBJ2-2	CASSTGQAPGELFF	TGTGCCAGCAGCACGGGACAGGCCCCCGGGGAGCTGTTTTTT
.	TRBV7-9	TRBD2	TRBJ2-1	CASSLGTSNTEQFF	TGTGCCAGCAGCTTAGGGACTAGTAATACTGAGCAGTTCTTC
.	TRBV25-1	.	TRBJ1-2	CASSDEIRGNYGYTF	TGTGCCAGCAGTGACGAGATTAGGGGTAACTATGGCTACACCTTC
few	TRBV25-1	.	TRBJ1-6	CASSGGGISYNSPLHF	TGTGCCAGCAGTGGGGGGGGGATATCCTATAATTCACCCCTCCACTTT
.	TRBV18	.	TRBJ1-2	CASSPSGGAKGYTF	TGTGCCAGCTCACCTTCTGGAGGGGCTAAGGGCTACACCTTC
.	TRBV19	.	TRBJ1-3	CASSDISRGFRSGNTIYF	TGTGCCAGTAGCGACATTTCCAGGGGCTTTAGGTCTGGAAACACCATATATTTT
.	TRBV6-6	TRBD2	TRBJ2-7	CASSFAGDTYEQYF	TGTGCCAGCAGTTTTGCGGGGGATACCTACGAGCAGTACTTC
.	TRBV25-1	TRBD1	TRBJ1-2	CASSESGQGDYGYTF	TGTGCCAGCAGTGAATCTGGACAGGGCGACTATGGCTACACCTTC
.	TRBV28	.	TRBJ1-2	CASSLHSPYGYTF	TGTGCCAGCAGTTTACACAGCCCCTATGGCTACACCTTC
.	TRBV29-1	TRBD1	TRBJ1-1	CSVSDRTFRGGEAFF	TGCAGCGTTTCGGACAGGACCTTTCGAGGGGGGGAAGCTTTCTTT
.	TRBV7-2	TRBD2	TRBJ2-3	CASSLAGASTDTQYF	TGTGCCAGCAGCCTAGCGGGGGCTAGCACAGATACGCAGTATTTT
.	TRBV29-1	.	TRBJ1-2	CSARGDYGYTF	TGCAGCGCCCGGGGGGACTATGGCTACACCTTC